The 24 T cell receptor beta chains below come from one sample, sequenced in a study of blood T cell repertoires in COVID-19. The repertoire was sequenced with immunoSEQ multiplex PCR; TCRdb's copy has only in-frame clones and lacks some. The table shows about 160,000 clones, with more than 75% occurring only once. Sequencing used peripheral blood. All receptors come from a woman between 70 and 85 years old with COVID-19, enrolled during active disease.

Only one count was recorded for this clone. This chain uses TRBV6-1 with TRBJ1-3, with no clear D. Looked up from germline, CDR1 is MNHNS and CDR2 is SASEGT. With 2 bases removed from V and 0 bases from J, the gap between germline ends came to 8 bases. The CDR3 has 15 residues. In DNA form, the CDR3 reads TGTGCCAGCAGTGAATATCCCAGCTCTGGAAACACCATATATTTT. This translates into CASSEYPSSGNTIYF.

J is TRBJ1-1 and V is TRBV5-6; a possible D gene is TRBD1 (5 bases). Looked up from germline, CDR1 is SGHDT and CDR2 is YYEEEE. CDR3 length: 15 amino acids. V was trimmed by 2 bases and J by 5 bases, leaving 16 bases between them. In DNA form, the CDR3 reads TGTGCCAGCAGCTTACTCCCGGGGGGGGTTACTGAAGCTTTCTTT. Residues: CASSLLPGGVTEAFF.

The genes are TRBV7-9 and TRBJ2-1; 8 bases fit TRBD2. J gave up 0 bases and V 0 bases, and 7 bases lay outside the gene matches. There are 18 residues in the CDR3. Germline lookup yields CDR1 SEHNR and CDR2 FQNEAQ (reference sequence). CDR3 sequence: CASSLARGGGSSYNEQFF. Written as DNA, the CDR3 is TGTGCCAGCAGCTTAGCGCGGGGCGGGGGGAGCTCCTACAATGAGCAGTTCTTC.

This chain connects TRBV5-4 to TRBJ1-6; D not certain. V shed 0 bases and J shed 5 bases, with 9 bases lying between them. Germline values: CDR1 SGHNT, CDR2 YYREEE (reference sequence). The CDR3 is 15 amino acids. The CDR3 DNA sequence: TGTGCCAGCAGCTTGGTGGGCATTCATAATTCACCCCTCCACTTT. This translates into CASSLVGIHNSPLHF.

This clone was seen once. The V call is TRBV28, the J call TRBJ2-1; D gene uncertain. Trimming took 4 bases from V and 13 from J, leaving 14 bases between them. Germline loops: CDR1 MDHEN, CDR2 SYDVKM. This CDR3 is built from 12 residues. The CDR3 reads CASSYPLRVQFF. The CDR3 DNA sequence: TGTGCCAGCAGTTACCCCCTCCGGGTCCAGTTCTTC.

Here the CDR3 DNA reads TGTGCCAGCAGTGGCGGGGGGACAGGGGATTCCTTTAGGCCCCAGCATTTT. Its translation: CASSGGGTGDSFRPQHF. The chain recombines TRBV6-1 with TRBJ1-5; TRBD1 matches at 10 bases. Germline CDR1 MNHNS, CDR2 SASEGT. CDR3 length: 17 amino acids. V lost 4 bases to trimming and J lost 9 bases; unmatched junction nucleotides: 15.

This clone showed up just a few times. The chain carries TRBV30 and TRBJ1-1, with D perhaps TRBD1 (6 bases). Looked up from germline, CDR1 is GTSNPN and CDR2 is SVGIG (reference sequence). The V end lost 4 bases, the J end lost 4 bases, and 28 bases lay between the germline ends. The CDR3 is made up of 18 amino acids. In nucleotides, the CDR3 is TGTGCCTGGAAGCTTCTTACAGTTACAGGGCCACGAAGCACTGAAGCTTTCTTT. It translates to CAWKLLTVTGPRSTEAFF.

The gene calls are TRBV7-9 and TRBJ1-1, with a tentative D call TRBD1 (5 bases). The CDR3 loop spans 14 amino acids. Trimming took 6 bases from V and 4 from J, leaving 15 bases between them. The germline V gene encodes CDR1 SEHNR and CDR2 FQNEAQ (reference sequence). The CDR3 bases are TGTGCCAGCAGGGAACAGCCAGGGCCCACTGAAGCTTTCTTT. This gives the protein CASREQPGPTEAFF.

This clone was counted only a few times. The V gene is TRBV7-8, the J gene TRBJ1-2; D might be TRBD1 (5 bases). The length of the CDR3 is 13 residues. The germline CDR1 and CDR2 sequences are SGHVS and FQNEAQ. V was clipped by 0 bases and J by 6 bases, with 8 bases between them. The CDR3 reads CASSLAGGDGYTF. In DNA, the CDR3 is TGTGCCAGCAGCTTAGCCGGGGGGGATGGCTACACCTTC.

This clone was recorded once. The chain couples TRBV2 to TRBJ2-7; 9 bases agree with TRBD2. V was clipped by 8 bases and J by 6 bases; unmatched bases: 14. CDR1 is SNHLY and CDR2 is FYNNEI in the germline V gene. This CDR3 is 15 amino acids long. The CDR3 nucleotides are TGTGCCAGCCGCCTAGAGTGGCTAGCGGGGCCCGAGCAGTACTTC. Its protein is CASRLEWLAGPEQYF.

The genes are TRBV5-4 and TRBJ2-2; TRBD1 agrees at 11 bases. Germline CDR1 is SGHNT and CDR2 is YYREEE (reference sequence). The length of the CDR3 is 14 residues. J lost 7 bases, V lost 4 bases, and 3 bases had no gene match. The chain's CDR3 is CASSGTGGHGELFF. The CDR3 region has the DNA TGTGCCAGCAGCGGGACAGGGGGGCACGGGGAGCTGTTTTTT.

The rearrangement joins TRBV18 to TRBJ1-6, with D tentatively TRBD1 (6 bases). Trimming cost V 6 bases and J 4 bases, with 13 bases left between them. The germline gives CDR1 KGHSH, CDR2 LQKENI. The CDR3 has 15 amino acids. The CDR3 sequence is CASSVTGTYNSPLHF. DNA of the CDR3: TGTGCCAGCTCCGTAACCGGGACATATAATTCACCCCTCCACTTT.

The chain uses TRBV5-1 and TRBJ2-2, with unresolved D. V lost 0 bases to trimming and J lost 0 bases, with 3 bases between them. The CDR3 is 14 amino acids. Germline V lookup: CDR1 SGHRS, CDR2 YFSETQ. CDR3 region: CASSLGPNTGELFF. CDR3 bases: TGCGCCAGCAGCTTGGGGCCGAACACCGGGGAGCTGTTTTTT.

V is TRBV6-5 and J is TRBJ1-1; D gene ambiguous. The CDR3 sequence is 13 residues long. Germline values: CDR1 MNHEY, CDR2 SVGAGI. V lost 2 bases and J lost 2, with 6 bases in between. The CDR3 loop is CASSYSLNTEAFF. CDR3 sequence (DNA): TGTGCCAGCAGTTACAGCCTAAACACTGAAGCTTTCTTT.

The V call is TRBV28, the J call TRBJ1-2; D perhaps matches TRBD1 (5 bases). Germline V CDR1 and CDR2: MDHEN, SYDVKM. This CDR3 contains 13 residues. Trimming took off 6 bases at V and 2 bases at J, with 10 bases between the two ends. The CDR3 coding sequence is TGTGCCAGCAGCCAGGACATCAACTATGGCTACACCTTC. Translated: CASSQDINYGYTF.

The chain links TRBV11-1 to TRBJ2-3; perhaps TRBD2 as D (5 bases). V was trimmed by 3 bases and J by 6 bases, leaving 16 bases between them. The CDR3 totals 15 residues. CDR1 SGHAT and CDR2 FQDESV come from the germline V gene (reference sequence). The DNA for the CDR3 is TGTGCCAGCAGCTTGACGACACGAGGGTGGGATACGCAGTATTTT. It codes for CASSLTTRGWDTQYF.

This clone was seen only a few times. The CDR3 DNA is TGTGCCTGGAGTGTTTATGAGGGGAGGGTTGGAATTAGCAATCAGCCCCAGCATTTT. Translating gives CAWSVYEGRVGISNQPQHF. The gene calls are TRBV30 and TRBJ1-5, with D possibly TRBD1 on 5 matching bases. CDR1 GTSNPN and CDR2 SVGIG come from the germline V gene (reference sequence). The V gene lost 0 bases and the J gene lost 0 bases, with 21 bases spanning the gap. The CDR3 sequence is 19 residues long.

The chain has TRBV5-4 and TRBJ1-4; maybe TRBD1 (5 bases). From germline, CDR1 is SGHNT and CDR2 YYREEE (reference sequence). The CDR3 runs 17 residues. V was shortened by 1 base and J by 7 bases, with 20 bases between the two germline ends. The CDR3 region is CASSLPQGLIGGEKLFF. The CDR3 bases are TGTGCCAGCAGCTTGCCCCAGGGACTCATCGGCGGTGAAAAACTGTTTTTT. Supplemented by reference TRBV5-4 and TRBJ1-4, the full variable domain reads ETGVTQSPTHLIKTRGQQVTLRCSSQSGHNTVSWYQQALGQGPQFIFQYYREEENGRGNFPPRFSGLQFPNYSSELNVNALELDDSALYLCASSLPQGLIGGEKLFFGSGTQLSVL.

The CDR3 loop is CASSIGGVGEKLFF. The CDR3 bases are TGTGCCAGTAGTATAGGAGGCGTCGGTGAAAAACTGTTTTTT. The rearrangement joins TRBV19 to TRBJ1-4; no reliable D call. The V end lost 1 base, the J end lost 7 bases, and 10 bases lay between the germline ends. Germline values: CDR1 LNHDA, CDR2 SQIVND (reference sequence). This CDR3 is built from 14 residues.

The V and J genes are TRBV19 and TRBJ2-3; 8 nucleotides line up with TRBD2. This CDR3 comprises 15 residues. V lost 5 bases to trimming and J lost 2 bases; unmatched junction nucleotides: 6. CDR1 is LNHDA and CDR2 is SQIVND in the germline V gene (reference sequence). CDR3 DNA: TGTGCCAGTAGTTTAGGGACTAGTTTCACAGATACGCAGTATTTT. This encodes CASSLGTSFTDTQYF.

The chain couples TRBV30 to TRBJ1-2; 7 bases line up with TRBD1. V shed 7 bases and J 2 bases; nucleotides not matched to a gene: 7. CDR1 is GTSNPN, CDR2 SVGIG, per germline (reference sequence). CDR3 size: 13 residues. The CDR3 is CASPGQSNYGYTF. The CDR3 nucleotides are TGTGCCTCCCCGGGACAGTCGAACTATGGCTACACCTTC.

The V and J genes are TRBV15 and TRBJ1-1; the D is unclear. The V gene's germline CDR1 is LNHNV and CDR2 YYDKDF (reference sequence). CDR3 length equals 14 residues. V lost 4 bases and J lost 4, with 13 bases in between. The CDR3 sequence: CATSIKKGVTEAFF. The CDR3 nucleotides are TGTGCCACCAGCATAAAAAAAGGAGTCACTGAAGCTTTCTTT.

The chain employs TRBV15 and TRBJ2-3; D is perhaps TRBD2 (6 bases). CDR1 and CDR2 (germline): LNHNV, YYDKDF (reference sequence). The CDR3 is made up of 15 amino acids. The V end was cut by 4 bases, the J end by 2 bases, with 13 bases between. CDR3 DNA: TGTGCCACCAGCATGGCGGGGAGAACCACAGATACGCAGTATTTT. It translates to CATSMAGRTTDTQYF.

The V gene is TRBV5-6, the J gene TRBJ2-2; 9 bases fit TRBD2. The CDR3 extends over 15 amino acids. Germline CDR1 is SGHDT and CDR2 is YYEEEE. Trimming removed 2 bases from V and 8 bases from J; junction bases left unmatched: 7. In DNA, the CDR3 is TGTGCCAGCAGCTTCCAGCGGGGGGACCTTGGGGAGCTGTTTTTT. It yields the protein CASSFQRGDLGELFF.